These 13 T cell receptor beta chains share one sample of origin, sequenced in a study of T cells in Graves' hyperthyroidism and ophthalmopathy. TCR beta CDR3 regions were amplified from RNA transcripts. A first-round RT-PCR of the TCR CDR3 used the HTBI primer set. TCRdb recomputed calls from the multiplex PCR reads with MiXCR, one row per CDR3 protein. The repertoire consists of roughly 580,000 distinct CDR3 sequences, with 35% to 55% occurring once and the leading ten covering 8.2%. Sequenced: peripheral blood or thyroid tissue (not recorded which). Receptors originate from a young woman with Graves' hyperthyroidism.

The V call is TRBV5-4, the J call TRBJ2-6, with D perhaps matching TRBD2 (5 bases). Germline V gives CDR1 SGHNT, CDR2 YYREEE (reference sequence). V was pared by 4 bases and J by 4 bases, with 18 bases between. The CDR3 is 17 residues long. The CDR3, as DNA: TGTGCCAGCAGCCAAGTGGGGTCAGGAGGAGGGGCCAACGTCCTGACTTTC. It encodes CASSQVGSGGGANVLTF.

This clonotype came up a few times. CDR3 protein: CASSVRDRVDGYTF. In DNA, the CDR3 is TGTGCCAGCAGCGTCCGGGACAGGGTCGATGGCTACACCTTC. This chain connects TRBV7-2 to TRBJ1-2; 9 positions agree with TRBD1. Trimming removed 5 bases from V and 6 bases from J; junction bases left unmatched: 7. Germline V gives CDR1 SGHTA, CDR2 FQGNSA. The CDR3 runs to 14 residues.

The V call is TRBV15, the J call TRBJ1-5; 8 bases map to TRBD1. The length of the CDR3 is 14 residues. Germline-derived CDR1 and CDR2 are LNHNV and YYDKDF (reference sequence). V trimming: 5 bases; J trimming: 5 bases; junction bases outside the gene matches: 5. In nucleotides, the CDR3 is TGTGCCACCAGCGGACAGGGTGGCGATCAGCCCCAGCATTTT. Protein sequence: CATSGQGGDQPQHF.

With respect to this clonotype: At one end the junction does not follow the germline gene, possibly because of a read error. The chain links TRBV7-2 to TRBJ1-5, with D perhaps TRBD1 (6 bases). Germline V gene data show CDR1 as SGHTA and CDR2 as FQGNSA. The CDR3 consists of 13 residues. CDR3: CANSQNRDQPQHF. The CDR3 nucleotides are TGTGCCAACAGCCAAAACAGGGATCAGCCCCAGCATTTT. The full variable domain, with the rest looked up from reference TRBV7-2 and TRBJ1-5, is GAGVSQSPSNKVTEKGKDVELRCDPISGHTALYWYRQSLGQGLEFLIYFQGNSAPDKSGLPSDRFSAERTGGSVSTLTIQRTQQEDSAVYLCANSQNRDQPQHFGDGTRLSIL.

V is TRBV20-1 and J is TRBJ2-7; 11 bases are a match to TRBD2. This CDR3 has 16 residues. The V gene's germline CDR1 is DFQATT and CDR2 SNEGSKA (reference sequence). The ends lost 0 bases at V and 4 bases at J; junction bases unmatched: 8. The CDR3 region is CSARDLLAGEPYEQYF. CDR3 nucleotides: TGCAGTGCTAGAGACCTACTAGCGGGAGAACCTTACGAGCAGTACTTC.

CDR3 nucleotide sequence: TGCAGTTACCGCAGCGGGAGCTACGAGCAGTACTTC. Translation gives CSYRSGSYEQYF. This chain uses TRBV20-1 with TRBJ2-7, with TRBD2 matching 8 bases. Unmatched junction bases numbered 6, after V lost 8 bases and J lost 3 bases. There are 12 residues in the CDR3. The germline V gene has CDR1 DFQATT and CDR2 SNEGSKA (reference sequence).

The rearrangement uses TRBV7-2 and TRBJ1-5, with D possibly matching TRBD1 (5 bases). Germline CDR1 SGHTA, CDR2 FQGNSA. CDR3 size: 16 residues. Trimming took 4 bases from V and 4 from J, leaving 17 bases between them. The DNA of the CDR3 is TGTGCCAGCAGCTCAGACACGGGGGACTTGAATCAGCCCCAGCATTTT. It yields the protein CASSSDTGDLNQPQHF.

The CDR3 sequence is CSVEFSGTGGLETQYF. Written as DNA, the CDR3 is TGCAGCGTTGAATTCAGTGGGACAGGGGGCTTGGAGACCCAGTACTTC. This rearrangement joins TRBV29-1 to TRBJ2-5; 12 nucleotides align to TRBD1. This CDR3 comprises 16 residues. The V gene end was trimmed by 2 bases and the J gene end by 5 bases; junction bases not matched to a gene: 9. Looked up from germline, CDR1 is SQVTM and CDR2 is ANQGSEA.

This CDR3 is CASSARVADLNTEAFF. CDR3 nucleotides: TGTGCCAGCAGCGCACGAGTCGCAGACCTAAACACTGAAGCTTTCTTT. The rearrangement uses TRBV7-2 and TRBJ1-1; no clear D. The CDR3 is 16 amino acids. CDR1 SGHTA and CDR2 FQGNSA come from the germline V gene. The V end lost 5 bases, the J end lost 2 bases, and 18 bases lay between the germline ends.

The table lists this clonotype with many counts. DNA of the CDR3: TGTGCCAGCAGTTTCCATACTGGAAACACCATATATTTT. Its translation: CASSFHTGNTIYF. The rearrangement links TRBV2 to TRBJ1-3, with D uncertain. The CDR3 contains 13 residues. Germline-derived CDR1 and CDR2 are SNHLY and FYNNEI. Deletions cut 5 bases from V and 2 bases from J, with 7 bases between.

This clonotype occurred many times. The J gene is TRBJ2-2, the V gene TRBV10-3; 11 positions match TRBD2. With 10 bases clipped from V and 3 bases from J, the junction kept 7 bases outside the gene matches. The V gene's germline CDR1 is ENHRY and CDR2 SYGVKD. This CDR3 is 15 amino acids long. CDR3 sequence: CATSSGRAYTGELFF. In DNA, the CDR3 is TGTGCCACTAGTAGCGGGAGGGCCTACACCGGGGAGCTGTTTTTT.

Details on this clonotype: An end of the junction differs from the germline gene, which may be a read error. This rearrangement joins TRBV10-3 to TRBJ2-7; the D is unclear. The CDR3 spans 12 residues. Looked up from germline, CDR1 is ENHRY and CDR2 is SYGVKD. CDR3 sequence: CASSEQPYEQYF. The CDR3 bases are TGTGCCAGCAGTGAACAGCCCTACGAGCAGTACTTC.

The J gene is TRBJ1-2, the V gene TRBV29-1; no clear D. The CDR3 has 15 residues. From germline, CDR1 is SQVTM and CDR2 ANQGSEA. Trimming took 0 bases from V and 0 from J, leaving 11 bases between them. CDR3 sequence: CSVEDRGSANYGYTF. The CDR3 region has the DNA TGCAGCGTTGAAGATCGTGGCAGTGCTAACTATGGCTACACCTTC.